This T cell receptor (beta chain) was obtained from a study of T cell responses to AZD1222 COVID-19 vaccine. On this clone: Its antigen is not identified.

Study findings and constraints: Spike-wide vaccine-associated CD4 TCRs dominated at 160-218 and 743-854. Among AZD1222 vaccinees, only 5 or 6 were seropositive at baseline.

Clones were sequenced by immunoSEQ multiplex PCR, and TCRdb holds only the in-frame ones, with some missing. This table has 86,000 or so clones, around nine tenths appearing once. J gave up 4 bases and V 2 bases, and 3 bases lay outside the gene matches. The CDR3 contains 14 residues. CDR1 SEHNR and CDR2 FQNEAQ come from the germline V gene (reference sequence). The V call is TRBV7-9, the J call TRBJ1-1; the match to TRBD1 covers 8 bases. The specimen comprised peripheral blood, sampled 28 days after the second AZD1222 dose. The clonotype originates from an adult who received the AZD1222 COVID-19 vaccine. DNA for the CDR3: TGTGCCAGCAGCTTAACAGGGGGAGCCACTGAAGCTTTCTTT. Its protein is CASSLTGGATEAFF.